Each of the 19 T cell receptor beta chains below was sequenced from the same sample in a study of blood T cells in healthy people across ages. With a J-beta primer mix and a sample-barcoded 5' primer, a second PCR ran roughly 6 to 11 cycles. TCRdb re-called the 5' RACE reads with MiXCR, one entry per CDR3 protein. The data show 2 million or so distinct CDR3 sequences, with roughly 49% seen just once and over 2% held by the top ten. Sequencing was carried out using blood. These receptors originate from a woman between 35 and 50 years old in good health.

The chain recombines TRBV7-2 with TRBJ2-3; D assignment may be TRBD1 or TRBD2 (5 bases each). V lost 6 bases and J 7 bases, leaving 17 bases between the germline ends. This CDR3 region has 14 residues. Germline values: CDR1 SGHTA, CDR2 FQGNSA. CDR3 in amino acids: CASSVRDGANTQYF. The CDR3 nucleotides read TGTGCCAGCAGTGTTCGGGATGGGGCAAATACGCAGTATTTT.

The chain couples TRBV4-1 to TRBJ2-6, with no clear D. Germline loops: CDR1 MGHRA, CDR2 YSYEKL. The CDR3 contains 17 residues. The ends were cut back, 0 bases at V and 2 bases at J, with 11 bases in the middle. The CDR3 coding sequence is TGCGCCAGCAGCCAAGATTTGGGTTCCGCTGGGGCCAACGTCCTGACTTTC. Translation: CASSQDLGSAGANVLTF.

The chain carries TRBV12-3 or TRBV12-4 and TRBJ2-1; D is uncertain. CDR3 length: 14 amino acids. The V end was cut by 1 base, the J end by 6 bases, with 10 bases between. The CDR3 here is CASSLVFTINEQFF. In DNA form, the CDR3 reads TGTGCCAGCAGTTTAGTTTTTACCATCAATGAGCAGTTCTTC.

This clonotype was detected a few times. The chain joins TRBV5-1 to TRBJ2-1, with a possible D match to TRBD2 (6 bases). Germline V gene lookup returns CDR1 SGHRS and CDR2 YFSETQ. With 2 bases removed from V and 3 bases from J, the gap between germline ends came to 12 bases. The CDR3 runs 15 residues. The CDR3 sequence is CASSFLPGDYNEQFF. DNA for the CDR3: TGCGCCAGCAGCTTTTTGCCGGGGGACTACAATGAGCAGTTCTTC.

The chain uses TRBV12-3 or TRBV12-4 and TRBJ1-2; a possible D gene is TRBD1 (6 bases). This CDR3 comprises 15 residues. Trimming took 0 bases from V and 4 from J, leaving 12 bases between them. CDR3 loop: CASSLAPGAVYGYTF. The DNA for the CDR3 is TGTGCCAGCAGTTTAGCGCCAGGGGCAGTCTATGGCTACACCTTC.

This chain joins TRBV29-1 and TRBJ2-2, with 11 bases aligning to TRBD2. Germline V lookup: CDR1 SQVTM, CDR2 ANQGSEA. The CDR3 runs 16 residues. The V segment lost 0 bases and the J segment 5 bases; nucleotides outside the gene matches: 5. The CDR3: CSVEEGTSGLTGELFF. The DNA of the CDR3 is TGCAGCGTTGAAGAGGGGACTAGCGGCTTAACCGGGGAGCTGTTTTTT.

This clonotype has a handful of counts. The V and J genes are TRBV7-2 and TRBJ1-2; 7 nucleotides agree with TRBD1. The CDR3 runs to 14 residues. Germline V CDR1 and CDR2: SGHTA, FQGNSA. The trim removed 6 bases at V and 4 bases at J, leaving 8 bases unmatched. The CDR3, as DNA: TGTGCCAGCAGGCCTCCCGGGACAGTCTATGGCTACACCTTC. It specifies CASRPPGTVYGYTF.

This chain joins TRBV7-2 and TRBJ2-4, with TRBD1 matching 12 bases. Germline values: CDR1 SGHTA, CDR2 FQGNSA. J was trimmed by 3 bases and V by 4 bases; bases with no gene match: 7. CDR3 length equals 17 residues. CDR3: CASSSGQGASGKNIQYF. The CDR3 region has the DNA TGTGCCAGCAGCTCGGGACAGGGGGCTTCGGGCAAAAACATTCAGTACTTC.

The table lists this clonotype with a few counts. The chain is built from TRBV4-1 and TRBJ1-6; D possibly corresponds to TRBD1 (6 bases). Between the trimmed V and J ends, which lost 11 bases and 5 bases, there was a span of 10 bases. CDR1 is MGHRA, CDR2 YSYEKL, per germline. CDR3 size: 12 residues. Here the CDR3 DNA reads TGCGCCGCAGGGGATCATAATTCACCCCTCCACTTT. It specifies CAAGDHNSPLHF.

This clonotype was detected only a few times. The chain couples TRBV14 to TRBJ2-3; D is possibly TRBD1 or TRBD2 (6 bases each). The CDR3 length is 16 residues. CDR1 is SGHDN and CDR2 is FVKESK in the germline V gene. V dropped 5 bases and J dropped 1 base, with 16 bases sitting between them. CDR3 residues: CASSTRGGPGTDTQYF. In nucleotides, the CDR3 is TGTGCCAGCAGCACCCGTGGGGGGCCAGGCACAGATACGCAGTATTTT.

V gene TRBV5-1 combines with J gene TRBJ2-6; D unclear. CDR1 is SGHRS, CDR2 YFSETQ, per germline. This CDR3 is 14 amino acids long. V gave up 3 bases and J gave up 4 bases, with 8 bases separating them. In DNA, the CDR3 is TGCGCCAGCAGCTCCCCCCAGGGGGCCAACGTCCTGACTTTC. This encodes CASSSPQGANVLTF.

The CDR3 sequence is CASSQDWGVEKLFF. The CDR3 DNA sequence: TGCGCCAGCAGCCAAGATTGGGGGGTTGAAAAACTGTTTTTT. This chain links TRBV4-3 with TRBJ1-4; possibly TRBD1 for D (5 bases). The V gene's germline CDR1 is LGHNA and CDR2 YSLEER. Trimming pared 0 bases from V and 7 bases from J, leaving 9 bases between. This CDR3 comprises 14 residues.

The J gene is TRBJ1-2, the V gene TRBV25-1; 8 nucleotides align to TRBD1. Losses at the gene ends were 0 bases for V and 5 bases for J; bases not matched to a gene: 5. The CDR3 runs 15 residues. Germline V gene data show CDR1 as MGHDK and CDR2 as SYGVNS. CDR3 coding DNA: TGTGCCAGCAGTGAATATGGCCAGGGGGCTTATGGCTACACCTTC. Translating gives CASSEYGQGAYGYTF.

This clonotype was seen a few times. The chain couples TRBV6-5 to TRBJ1-2, with unresolved D. The CDR3 covers 12 residues. Trimming cost V 0 bases and J 6 bases, with 5 bases left between them. Germline CDR1 MNHEY, CDR2 SVGAGI. The CDR3 spells CASSYSTDGYTF. The DNA of the CDR3 is TGTGCCAGCAGTTACTCCACAGATGGCTACACCTTC.

V gene TRBV6-6 combines with J gene TRBJ2-4; D is ambiguous. This CDR3 spans 16 amino acids. V dropped 6 bases and J dropped 0 bases, with 15 bases sitting between them. From germline, CDR1 is MNHNY and CDR2 SVGAGI (reference sequence). For the CDR3, the DNA is TGTGCCAGCAGCCATTCGCTGGGATTAGCCAAAAACATTCAGTACTTC. Translation: CASSHSLGLAKNIQYF.

V usage is TRBV20-1 and J usage is TRBJ1-2; D unclear. Germline values: CDR1 DFQATT, CDR2 SNEGSKA (reference sequence). Trimming pared 1 base from V and 0 bases from J, leaving 9 bases between. The CDR3 has 14 amino acids. The CDR3 spells CSARALGTNYGYTF. CDR3 in DNA: TGCAGTGCTAGAGCTCTGGGGACTAACTATGGCTACACCTTC.

The V call is TRBV27, the J call TRBJ1-2; unclear D gene. The ends were cut back, 1 base at V and 4 bases at J, with 16 bases in the middle. Germline V CDR1 and CDR2: MNHEY, SMNVEV (reference sequence). This CDR3 is built from 16 residues. The CDR3 DNA reads as TGTGCCAGCAGTTTATATATCTCAGACACTAGCTATGGCTACACCTTC. Translating gives CASSLYISDTSYGYTF.

The J gene is TRBJ2-4, the V gene TRBV20-1; D is unresolved. The ends were cut back, 2 bases at V and 0 bases at J, with 11 bases in the middle. Germline V gene data show CDR1 as DFQATT and CDR2 as SNEGSKA (reference sequence). CDR3 length: 15 amino acids. This CDR3 reads CSARPPALAKNIQYF. CDR3 DNA sequence: TGCAGTGCTAGACCTCCCGCGCTAGCCAAAAACATTCAGTACTTC.

The genes are TRBV7-2 and TRBJ2-7, with D perhaps TRBD2 (6 bases). V lost 4 bases to trimming and J lost 2 bases, with 12 bases between them. The CDR3 is made up of 14 amino acids. The germline CDR1 and CDR2 sequences are SGHTA and FQGNSA. As DNA, the CDR3 is TGTGCCAGCAGCTCGGGACTGCCCCCCTACGAGCAGTACTTC. Protein: CASSSGLPPYEQYF.